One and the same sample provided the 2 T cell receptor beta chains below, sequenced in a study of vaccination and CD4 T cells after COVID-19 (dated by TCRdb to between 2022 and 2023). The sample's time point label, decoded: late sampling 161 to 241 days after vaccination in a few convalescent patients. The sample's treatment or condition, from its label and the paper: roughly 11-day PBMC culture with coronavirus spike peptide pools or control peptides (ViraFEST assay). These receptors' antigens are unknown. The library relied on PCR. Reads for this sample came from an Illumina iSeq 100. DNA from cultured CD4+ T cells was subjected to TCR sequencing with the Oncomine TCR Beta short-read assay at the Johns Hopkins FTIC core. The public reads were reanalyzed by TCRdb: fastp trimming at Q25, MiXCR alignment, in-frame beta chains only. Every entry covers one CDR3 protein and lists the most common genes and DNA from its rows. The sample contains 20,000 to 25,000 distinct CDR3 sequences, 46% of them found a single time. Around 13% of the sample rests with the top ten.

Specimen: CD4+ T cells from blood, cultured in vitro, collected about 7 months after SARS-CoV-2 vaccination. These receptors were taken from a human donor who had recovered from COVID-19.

The CDR3 loop is CASVGGRGGLETQYF. As DNA, the CDR3 is TGTGCCAGTGTCGGAGGGCGGGGGGGCCTGGAGACCCAGTACTTC. The chain joins TRBV2 to TRBJ2-5; 9 bases align to TRBD2. Germline assignment: CDR1 SNHLY and CDR2 FYNNEI. The J segment lost 5 bases and the V segment lost 9 bases, leaving 13 bases of the junction unmatched. This CDR3 is built from 15 residues. Variable domain in full (rest from reference TRBV2 and TRBJ2-5): EPEVTQTPSHQVTQMGQEVILRCVPISNHLYFYWYRQILGQKVEFLVSFYNNEISEKSEIFDDQFSVERPDGSNFTLKIRSTKLEDSAMYFCASVGGRGGLETQYFGPGTRLLVL.

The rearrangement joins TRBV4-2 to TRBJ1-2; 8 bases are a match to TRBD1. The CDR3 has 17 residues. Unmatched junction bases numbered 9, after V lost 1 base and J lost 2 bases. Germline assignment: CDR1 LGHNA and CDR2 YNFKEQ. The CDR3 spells CASSQGRGLYGNYGYTF. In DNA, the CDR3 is TGTGCCAGCAGCCAAGGCAGGGGGCTATATGGAAACTATGGCTACACCTTC.